This T cell receptor beta chain was found in a study of blood T cell repertoires in COVID-19. Across the whole study: The study drew acute and convalescent COVID-19 samples from the United States, Italy and Spain.

Per the original methods: Using reference gene primer amplification, nucleated cell counts were estimated. The data were produced by immunoSEQ multiplex PCR, yet TCRdb's version contains in-frame clones alone and is incomplete. V and J calls and clone size are given by that table; D and trimming were obtained from the DNA. The sample has 95,000 to 120,000 clones, approximately 88% seen once. The germline gives CDR1 SGHRS, CDR2 YFSETQ. The CDR3 sequence is 15 residues long. Unmatched junction bases numbered 3, after V lost 3 bases and J lost 2 bases. The TCR sequence derives from a human donor in a cohort sampled during active COVID-19. Sequenced input: peripheral blood. The chain employs TRBV5-1 and TRBJ2-1; 9 positions agree with TRBD2. The CDR3 bases are TGCGCCAGCAGCTCTGCTAGCGGGACCTACAATGAGCAGTTCTTC. As protein: CASSSASGTYNEQFF.